This T cell receptor beta chain was captured in a study of human T cells and chemical hapten exposure. About the study: Yields of TCR per sample differed, chiefly owing to small differences in pooled library volume. Notes on the study in general: The number of TCRs over 1 in 1000 frequency stayed unchanged after DPC.

Specified time point: healthy volunteer bleed at 6 weeks. Extraction yielded total RNA from whole blood (unfractionated). V lost 5 bases and J lost 0, with 11 bases in between. This CDR3 region has 14 residues. CDR1 is MGHRA, CDR2 YSYEKL, per germline. Comment on this clonotype: Its antigen is undetermined.

It was the library that attached unique molecular identifiers to individual cDNA molecules. In the source study's methods: A per-sample median of about 100,000 TCRs was observed, with counts ranging from roughly 20,000 to 700,000. Each CDR3 protein gets one entry after TCRdb re-called the RACE reads with MiXCR. TCRdb, not the authors, supplied the V and J calls. The sample lists more than 75,000 distinct CDR3 sequences, over 8.5% occurring once. Sequencing was done on a sample of whole blood. This clonotype originated in a male donor in good health. Some clones in this sample may be carry-over from other donors' samples. The genes are TRBV4-1 and TRBJ2-7, with D maybe TRBD1 (5 bases). The CDR3 DNA reads TGCGCCAGCAGCACCCGACAGTTCTCCTACGAGCAGTACTTC. Protein: CASSTRQFSYEQYF.